The 3 T cell receptor beta chains in this list originate from one sample, sequenced in a study of control samples from healthy donors and cancer patients. The assay was immunoSEQ multiplex PCR, and TCRdb's table has in-frame clones only and misses some. The sample lists about 120,000 clones; about nine tenths were seen once. Sequences were obtained from blood. All receptors derive from a man aged 35-49 years in good health.

This rearrangement joins TRBV19 to TRBJ1-6, with TRBD1 as a possible D gene (5 bases). The CDR3 spans 14 residues. The V end was cut by 5 bases, the J end by 7 bases, with 12 bases between. Germline lookup yields CDR1 LNHDA and CDR2 SQIVND (reference sequence). The CDR3 bases are TGTGCCAGTAGTCTCGCAGGGCTGAATTCACCCCTCCACTTT. It specifies CASSLAGLNSPLHF.

This clone was seen a single time. V is TRBV4-1 and J is TRBJ1-1; D unclear. The CDR3 covers 14 residues. Germline V lookup: CDR1 MGHRA, CDR2 YSYEKL. Trimming shortened V by 1 base and J by 4 bases, and 10 bases separated the two germline ends. CDR3 DNA: TGCGCCAGCAGCCAAGGAGGAAAGCTCACTGAAGCTTTCTTT. The encoded protein is CASSQGGKLTEAFF.

This sequence joins TRBV19 and TRBJ2-1, with TRBD1 matching over 8 bases. From germline, CDR1 is LNHDA and CDR2 SQIVND (reference sequence). This CDR3 has 13 residues. J lost 6 bases, V lost 7 bases, and 5 bases had no gene match. The CDR3 is CASKTDRGNEQFF. In DNA form, the CDR3 reads TGTGCCAGTAAAACCGACAGGGGCAATGAGCAGTTCTTC.